The 29 T cell receptor beta chains in this list originate from one sample, sequenced in a study of OX40 agonist ivuxolimab in advanced cancers. The protocol was immunoSEQ multiplex PCR, while the TCRdb copy is restricted to in-frame clones and leaves out a portion. This repertoire shows about 21,000 clones, about four fifths found once; its top ten account for about 31%. The material sequenced was CD4+ or CD8+ T cells sorted from blood, taken in a trial of the OX40 agonist ivuxolimab. These TCRs come from an adult with an advanced solid tumor such as melanoma, head and neck, liver or kidney cancer.

The chain is built from TRBV10-3 and TRBJ2-3, with D possibly TRBD1 on 5 matching bases. Germline lookup yields CDR1 ENHRY and CDR2 SYGVKD. Between the trimmed V and J ends, which lost 3 bases and 3 bases, there was a span of 10 bases. This CDR3 region has 14 residues. The CDR3 sequence is CAISEGRETDTQYF. CDR3 bases: TGTGCCATCAGTGAAGGCAGGGAAACAGATACGCAGTATTTT.

J is TRBJ1-2 and V is TRBV7-3; D is unresolved. The CDR3 has 15 amino acids. With 2 bases removed from V and 0 bases from J, the gap between germline ends came to 10 bases. CDR1 SGHTA and CDR2 FQGTGA come from the germline V gene. DNA for the CDR3: TGTGCCAGCAGCTTAGGTCCGGGTACTAACTATGGCTACACCTTC. It encodes CASSLGPGTNYGYTF.

This chain uses TRBV15 with TRBJ2-1, with D possibly TRBD1 on 6 matching bases. This CDR3 has 15 residues. V lost 3 bases, J lost 3 bases, and 12 bases lay in between. From germline, CDR1 is LNHNV and CDR2 YYDKDF (reference sequence). The DNA for the CDR3 is TGTGCCACCAGCAGTTCCCTGGACAGCTACAATGAGCAGTTCTTC. Its protein is CATSSSLDSYNEQFF.

The chain is built from TRBV2 and TRBJ2-7; 8 bases fit TRBD2. The J segment lost 0 bases and the V segment lost 4 bases, leaving 11 bases of the junction unmatched. The V gene's germline CDR1 is SNHLY and CDR2 FYNNEI. The CDR3 contains 17 residues. CDR3 sequence reads: CASSAWLAGSPSYEQYF. The DNA for the CDR3 is TGTGCCAGCAGTGCTTGGCTAGCGGGTTCCCCCTCCTACGAGCAGTACTTC. Full variable domain (remainder filled in from reference TRBV2 and TRBJ2-7): EPEVTQTPSHQVTQMGQEVILRCVPISNHLYFYWYRQILGQKVEFLVSFYNNEISEKSEIFDDQFSVERPDGSNFTLKIRSTKLEDSAMYFCASSAWLAGSPSYEQYFGPGTRLTVT.

The rearrangement uses TRBV6-6 and TRBJ2-7; TRBD1 might be the D (6 bases). Deletions cut 0 bases from V and 3 bases from J, with 12 bases between. Germline V CDR1 and CDR2: MNHNY, SVGAGI (reference sequence). This CDR3 has 15 amino acids. Here the CDR3 DNA reads TGTGCCAGCAGTTACTCGATGGAAGGGGGCTACGAGCAGTACTTC. Translating gives CASSYSMEGGYEQYF.

CDR3 nucleotides: TGTGCCAGCAGTTACACTGACGGCCAAGAGACCCAGTACTTC. This sequence encodes CASSYTDGQETQYF. The chain joins TRBV6-5 to TRBJ2-5; no clear D. This CDR3 contains 14 residues. With 2 bases removed from V and 1 base from J, the gap between germline ends came to 8 bases. CDR1 is MNHEY, CDR2 SVGAGI, per germline.

V gene TRBV7-9 combines with J gene TRBJ2-1; 8 bases agree with TRBD2. The ends lost 7 bases at V and 0 bases at J; junction bases unmatched: 14. The germline V gene encodes CDR1 SEHNR and CDR2 FQNEAQ (reference sequence). The CDR3 has 18 amino acids. The CDR3 sequence: CASTSPRGGRSSYNEQFF. For the CDR3, the DNA is TGTGCCAGCACTTCCCCCCGGGGCGGGAGGAGCTCCTACAATGAGCAGTTCTTC.

The count of this clone is one. The chain combines TRBV7-9 with TRBJ2-7, with D possibly being TRBD1 or TRBD2 (5 bases each). The CDR3 extends over 18 amino acids. Between the trimmed V and J ends, which lost 1 base and 0 bases, there was a span of 19 bases. Germline V gene sequence: CDR1 SEHNR, CDR2 FQNEAQ (reference sequence). The CDR3 protein is CASSLGHRGRETSYEQYF. Written as DNA, the CDR3 is TGTGCCAGCAGCTTAGGTCATCGCGGCAGGGAGACCTCCTACGAGCAGTACTTC.

The chain is built from TRBV11-1 and TRBJ1-1, with D uncertain. This CDR3 is built from 12 residues. V was clipped by 5 bases and J by 1 base, with 5 bases between them. Germline lookup yields CDR1 SGHAT and CDR2 FQDESV (reference sequence). The CDR3 here is CASSIGNTEAFF. The CDR3 nucleotides are TGTGCCAGCAGCATTGGGAACACTGAAGCTTTCTTT.

The chain's CDR3 is CASSEARDRPSPEQYF. CDR3 DNA: TGTGCCAGCAGTGAAGCGCGGGACAGGCCGTCCCCCGAGCAGTACTTC. The rearrangement uses TRBV2 and TRBJ2-7, with 8 bases aligning to TRBD1. Germline V gene data show CDR1 as SNHLY and CDR2 as FYNNEI. V trimming: 0 bases; J trimming: 6 bases; junction bases outside the gene matches: 10. CDR3 size: 16 residues.

J is TRBJ2-3 and V is TRBV28; 9 bases match TRBD2. The CDR3 is made up of 15 amino acids. Germline CDR1 MDHEN, CDR2 SYDVKM. The V segment lost 5 bases and the J segment 3 bases; nucleotides outside the gene matches: 6. The CDR3 nucleotides read TGTGCCAGCAGTCTCCGGACTAGCGTTACAGATACGCAGTATTTT. Translated: CASSLRTSVTDTQYF.

The rearrangement joins TRBV7-2 to TRBJ2-7; perhaps TRBD2 as D (5 bases). Trimming pared 6 bases from V and 1 base from J, leaving 10 bases between. In germline, CDR1 is SGHTA, CDR2 FQGNSA. CDR3 length equals 13 residues. The chain's CDR3 is CASRSGLSYEQYF. DNA for the CDR3: TGTGCCAGCAGGTCCGGACTGTCCTACGAGCAGTACTTC.

V gene TRBV7-9 combines with J gene TRBJ2-1; TRBD2 matches at 7 bases. Unmatched junction bases numbered 8, after V lost 4 bases and J lost 2 bases. The CDR3 loop spans 16 amino acids. Germline lookup yields CDR1 SEHNR and CDR2 FQNEAQ (reference sequence). The CDR3 region has the DNA TGTGCCAGCAGCTCGGTGGGGACTACCACCTACAATGAGCAGTTCTTC. Its translation: CASSSVGTTTYNEQFF.

Only a few counts were recorded for this clone. The chain carries TRBV27 and TRBJ1-1; a weak D match, TRBD1 (6 bases). Trimming stripped 2 bases from V and 1 base from J, with 11 bases between. Germline CDR1 MNHEY, CDR2 SMNVEV (reference sequence). The CDR3 has 15 residues. CDR3 DNA sequence: TGTGCCAGCAGTTTAGCCGCGGACAGGAACACTGAAGCTTTCTTT. This sequence encodes CASSLAADRNTEAFF.

This clone has only one observation. The chain couples TRBV6-1 to TRBJ2-1; 7 bases are shared with TRBD1. This CDR3 has 15 residues. The ends lost 5 bases at V and 1 base at J; junction bases unmatched: 5. Germline V gene lookup returns CDR1 MNHNS and CDR2 SASEGT. The CDR3 reads CASSLGQYSYNEQFF. The CDR3 DNA reads TGTGCCAGCAGTTTGGGACAGTATTCCTACAATGAGCAGTTCTTC.

V gene TRBV5-4 combines with J gene TRBJ1-2, with a possible D match to TRBD1 (6 bases). The V gene's germline CDR1 is SGHNT and CDR2 YYREEE (reference sequence). CDR3 length: 14 residues. V gave up 0 bases and J gave up 6 bases, with 12 bases separating them. The CDR3 nucleotides are TGTGCCAGCAGCTTGGGGGGGGCGCTACATGGCTACACCTTC. Translation: CASSLGGALHGYTF.

This chain links TRBV28 with TRBJ2-5, with 8 bases fitting TRBD2. Germline CDR1 and CDR2: MDHEN and SYDVKM. V was clipped by 2 bases and J by 5 bases; unmatched bases: 10. The length of the CDR3 is 16 residues. The CDR3: CASSLGTRPVGETQYF. CDR3 DNA sequence: TGTGCCAGCAGTTTAGGGACTAGACCAGTCGGGGAGACCCAGTACTTC.

This clone was seen just once. The chain combines TRBV5-1 with TRBJ2-1, with D possibly matching TRBD2 (5 bases). The germline V and J ends were trimmed by 0 bases and 3 bases, with 7 bases remaining between them. The CDR3 sequence is 14 residues long. Germline values: CDR1 SGHRS, CDR2 YFSETQ. The CDR3 DNA is TGCGCCAGCAGCTTGGGAGGGTACTACAATGAGCAGTTCTTC. Translation: CASSLGGYYNEQFF.

This chain links TRBV5-6 with TRBJ2-1; D not resolved. Germline V gene lookup returns CDR1 SGHDT and CDR2 YYEEEE. The CDR3 has 12 residues. V lost 0 bases, J lost 8 bases, and 6 bases lay in between. CDR3 protein: CASSLESDEQFF. The CDR3 region has the DNA TGTGCCAGCAGCTTGGAATCCGATGAGCAGTTCTTC.

The chain combines TRBV7-9 with TRBJ2-7; no reliable D call. CDR3 length: 15 amino acids. Germline assignment: CDR1 SEHNR and CDR2 FQNEAQ (reference sequence). Trimming shortened V by 6 bases and J by 2 bases, and 17 bases separated the two germline ends. The CDR3 coding sequence is TGTGCCAGCAGTTGGAGCCCGGCAGGAACCTACGAGCAGTACTTC. It encodes CASSWSPAGTYEQYF.

Worth noting for this clone: Other DNA sequences of this sample code for an identical CDR3. The chain recombines TRBV5-1 with TRBJ2-7, with D maybe TRBD1 (6 bases). Germline loops: CDR1 SGHRS, CDR2 YFSETQ. The CDR3 runs 12 residues. V dropped 4 bases and J dropped 3 bases, with 8 bases sitting between them. The CDR3 loop is CASSSRGYEQYF. Here the CDR3 DNA reads TGCGCCAGCAGCAGCAGGGGCTACGAGCAGTACTTC. The whole variable domain, remainder taken from reference TRBV5-1 and TRBJ2-7, is KAGVTQTPRYLIKTRGQQVTLSCSPISGHRSVSWYQQTPGQGLQFLFEYFSETQRNKGNFPGRFSGRQFSNSRSEMNVSTLELGDSALYLCASSSRGYEQYFGPGTRLTVT.

The V gene is TRBV30, the J gene TRBJ2-6, with D possibly being TRBD2 (6 bases). Germline CDR1 reads GTSNPN; CDR2 reads SVGIG (reference sequence). The CDR3 sequence is 16 residues long. Trimming stripped 1 base from V and 0 bases from J, with 10 bases between. The CDR3 reads CAWSATGVSGANVLTF. Here the CDR3 DNA reads TGTGCCTGGAGTGCAACGGGGGTCTCTGGGGCCAACGTCCTGACTTTC. The full variable domain, completed using reference TRBV30 and TRBJ2-6, is SQTIHQWPATLVQPVGSPLSLECTVEGTSNPNLYWYRQAAGRGLQLLFYSVGIGQISSEVPQNLSASRPQDRQFILSSKKLLLSDSGFYLCAWSATGVSGANVLTFGAGSRLTVL.

This clone was seen once. The chain is built from TRBV2 and TRBJ2-7, with no clear D. The germline V gene encodes CDR1 SNHLY and CDR2 FYNNEI. The CDR3 runs to 16 residues. V was shortened by 4 bases and J by 0 bases, with 16 bases between the two germline ends. The CDR3 nucleotides are TGTGCCAGCAGTGGTCTGAAGGCCCCCCTCTCCTACGAGCAGTACTTC. Its translation: CASSGLKAPLSYEQYF.

Worth noting for this clone: Distinct nucleotide sequences in the sample also encode this CDR3. V usage is TRBV5-1 and J usage is TRBJ2-1; 11 positions agree with TRBD2. J was trimmed by 4 bases and V by 5 bases; bases with no gene match: 2. This CDR3 has 14 residues. Germline V lookup: CDR1 SGHRS, CDR2 YFSETQ. Here the CDR3 DNA reads TGCGCCAGCAGTTCTAGCGGGGGGTACAATGAGCAGTTCTTC. As protein: CASSSSGGYNEQFF. Based on the CDR3 plus reference TRBV5-1 and TRBJ2-1, the full variable domain is KAGVTQTPRYLIKTRGQQVTLSCSPISGHRSVSWYQQTPGQGLQFLFEYFSETQRNKGNFPGRFSGRQFSNSRSEMNVSTLELGDSALYLCASSSSGGYNEQFFGPGTRLTVL.

The chain is built from TRBV30 and TRBJ1-3; D gene uncertain. Trimming stripped 0 bases from V and 6 bases from J, with 9 bases between. Germline V lookup: CDR1 GTSNPN, CDR2 SVGIG (reference sequence). The CDR3 totals 13 residues. The CDR3 loop reads CAWSVGFENTIYF. The CDR3 DNA follows: TGTGCCTGGAGTGTGGGTTTCGAAAACACCATATATTTT.

The genes are TRBV2 and TRBJ1-1; unclear D gene. Germline CDR1 reads SNHLY; CDR2 reads FYNNEI. CDR3 length: 14 residues. V lost 1 base and J 0 bases, leaving 6 bases between the germline ends. The CDR3 protein is CASSEGGMNTEAFF. DNA for the CDR3: TGTGCCAGCAGTGAAGGAGGGATGAACACTGAAGCTTTCTTT.

The V call is TRBV9, the J call TRBJ1-4; the D is unclear. CDR1 and CDR2 from the germline V gene are SGDLS and YYNGEE. The CDR3 length is 13 residues. Trimming left V 3 bases short and J 8 bases short, with 11 bases between. The CDR3 DNA reads as TGTGCCAGCAGCGCGCGACAAGGGGAAAAACTGTTTTTT. This translates into CASSARQGEKLFF.

The chain couples TRBV7-9 to TRBJ2-1, with 12 bases lining up with TRBD2. Trimming at V came to 3 bases and at J to 2 bases, leaving 5 bases not matched to a gene. CDR1 and CDR2 (germline): SEHNR, FQNEAQ (reference sequence). The CDR3 consists of 17 residues. The CDR3 DNA reads as TGTGCCAGCAGCTTCCCGACTAGCGGGAGTACCTACAATGAGCAGTTCTTC. Encoded protein: CASSFPTSGSTYNEQFF.

This rearrangement joins TRBV21-1 to TRBJ1-5. TRBV21-1 is a pseudogene segment. This CDR3 region has 17 residues. DNA for the CDR3: TGTGCCAGCAGCAAAGGGATGACGGGGTGGGTTGGCCAGCCCCAGCATTTT. Amino acid sequence: CASSKGMTGWVGQPQHF.